The 32 T cell receptor beta chains reported below all come from one sample, sequenced in a study of patients and donors after allogeneic stem cell transplantation. TCRdb re-analysed the RT-PCR reads in MiXCR, keeping a single row per CDR3 protein. This sample carries about 960,000 distinct CDR3 sequences, more than 15% of them seen once, and the ten largest clones take approximately 5.9%. The sample comprised blood, either unsorted or a sorted T cell fraction (not recorded which). Source of these receptors: a human donor who was either an allogeneic HSCT recipient or a stem cell or donor lymphocyte infusion donor (not recorded which). It is not recorded whose cells these are; they may come from a transplant donor.

The rearrangement joins TRBV7-9 to TRBJ2-7; D may be TRBD1 (5 bases). From germline, CDR1 is SEHNR and CDR2 FQNEAQ (reference sequence). V lost 3 bases, J lost 3 bases, and 9 bases lay in between. The CDR3 has 13 residues. For the CDR3, the DNA is TGTGCCAGCAGCTTGGGGCCAGACTACGAGCAGTACTTC. It codes for CASSLGPDYEQYF. The full variable domain, completed using reference TRBV7-9 and TRBJ2-7, is DTGVSQNPRHKITKRGQNVTFRCDPISEHNRLYWYRQTLGQGPEFLTYFQNEAQLEKSRLLSDRFSAERPKGSFSTLEIQRTEQGDSAMYLCASSLGPDYEQYFGPGTRLTVT.

This clonotype was seen only a few times. V gene TRBV12-3 or TRBV12-4 combines with J gene TRBJ2-1; 7 nucleotides match TRBD1. Trimming took 6 bases from V and 5 from J; bases not matched to a gene: 10. The CDR3 spans 15 residues. The CDR3 nucleotides are TGTGCCAGCAGAGACTCCGGGACAGCCCACAATGAGCAGTTCTTC. Protein sequence: CASRDSGTAHNEQFF.

This clonotype was picked up a small number of times. The CDR3 is CAWQNLYTEAFF. In nucleotides, the CDR3 is TGTGCCTGGCAGAATTTATACACTGAAGCTTTCTTT. This sequence joins TRBV30 and TRBJ1-1; D is ambiguous. The CDR3 contains 12 residues. V lost 5 bases and J lost 3, with 10 bases in between. Germline V gives CDR1 GTSNPN, CDR2 SVGIG (reference sequence).

The chain joins TRBV12-3 or TRBV12-4 to TRBJ2-1; D call uncertain. The CDR3 has 15 residues. The ends were cut back, 5 bases at V and 0 bases at J, with 11 bases in the middle. CDR3 in DNA: TGTGCCAGCAGTACGACCTGGGACTCCTACAATGAGCAGTTCTTC. Translating it yields CASSTTWDSYNEQFF.

Written as DNA, the CDR3 is TGTGCCAGCAGCGTCGAAGCGGGAGTAACCTACGAGCAGTACTTC. It specifies CASSVEAGVTYEQYF. J is TRBJ2-7 and V is TRBV9, with 8 bases fitting TRBD2. Germline assignment: CDR1 SGDLS and CDR2 YYNGEE. With V trimmed by 2 bases and J by 2 bases, 6 bases remained unmatched. The CDR3 is 15 residues long. Looking up the rest from reference TRBV9 and TRBJ2-7 gives the full variable domain: DSGVTQTPKHLITATGQRVTLRCSPRSGDLSVYWYQQSLDQGLQFLIQYYNGEERAKGNILERFSAQQFPDLHSELNLSSLELGDSALYFCASSVEAGVTYEQYFGPGTRLTVT.

This clonotype was counted a few times. This chain joins TRBV5-1 and TRBJ1-1, with unresolved D. CDR3 size: 15 residues. CDR1 is SGHRS, CDR2 YFSETQ, per germline. Trimming took 0 bases from V and 2 from J, leaving 11 bases between them. This CDR3 reads CASSLGVLSNTEAFF. The CDR3 DNA is TGCGCCAGCAGCTTGGGGGTCCTAAGTAACACTGAAGCTTTCTTT.

The chain is built from TRBV7-3 and TRBJ2-1; the D call may be TRBD1 or TRBD2 (5 bases each). Deletions cut 3 bases from V and 5 bases from J, with 8 bases between. This CDR3 is built from 13 residues. Germline V CDR1 and CDR2: SGHTA, FQGTGA. In DNA form, the CDR3 reads TGTGCCAGCAGCTTCGGGGACCACAATGAGCAGTTCTTC. Its protein is CASSFGDHNEQFF.

This chain connects TRBV5-1 to TRBJ2-1; D possibly corresponds to TRBD2 (5 bases). The V gene's germline CDR1 is SGHRS and CDR2 YFSETQ. CDR3 size: 15 residues. V lost 0 bases, J lost 16 bases, and 23 bases lay in between. The CDR3 sequence is CASSLAAGLLEGVFF. The CDR3 DNA reads as TGCGCCAGCAGCTTGGCGGCGGGTCTCCTCGAGGGAGTCTTCTTC.

Only a few counts were recorded for this clonotype. This rearrangement joins TRBV20-1 to TRBJ2-7; D may be TRBD1 or TRBD2 (5 bases each). Trimming took off 6 bases at V and 5 bases at J, with 17 bases between the two ends. From germline, CDR1 is DFQATT and CDR2 SNEGSKA (reference sequence). The CDR3 consists of 13 residues. CDR3 bases: TGCAGTGCCCCCTTCGGGGTAGGGGACGAGCAGTACTTC. It translates to CSAPFGVGDEQYF.

This clonotype has just a few counts. The rearrangement joins TRBV13 to TRBJ2-5; D uncertain. The germline V and J ends were trimmed by 5 bases and 0 bases, with 7 bases remaining between them. CDR3 length: 13 residues. Per the germline V gene, CDR1 is PRHDT and CDR2 is FYEKMQ (reference sequence). CDR3 residues: CASSHRNQETQYF. DNA of the CDR3: TGTGCCAGCAGCCACCGAAACCAAGAGACCCAGTACTTC.

The chain employs TRBV25-1 and TRBJ1-1; 7 positions match TRBD1. Trimming took 5 bases from V and 3 from J; bases not matched to a gene: 9. CDR3 length: 15 amino acids. The germline gives CDR1 MGHDK, CDR2 SYGVNS. The CDR3 sequence is CASSHSSTGDTEAFF. The CDR3 DNA sequence: TGTGCCAGCAGTCATTCGTCCACAGGGGACACTGAAGCTTTCTTT.

This clonotype has a handful of counts. The gene calls are TRBV7-6 and TRBJ2-5; D may be TRBD2 (5 bases). Per the germline V gene, CDR1 is SGHVS and CDR2 is FNYEAQ. The CDR3 sequence is 12 residues long. V was cut by 5 bases and J by 7 bases, with 11 bases left in between. The CDR3 DNA reads TGTGCCAGCAGCATCGGACTCAGGACCCAGTACTTC. Translation gives CASSIGLRTQYF.

Only a few counts were recorded for this clonotype. The chain uses TRBV7-9 and TRBJ1-6; the D gene is possibly TRBD1 (5 bases). CDR1 is SEHNR, CDR2 FQNEAQ, per germline (reference sequence). V lost 2 bases to trimming and J lost 4 bases, with 9 bases between them. This CDR3 comprises 15 residues. The CDR3 DNA follows: TGTGCCAGCAGCTTAATGACAGCGTATAATTCACCCCTCCACTTT. It is translated as CASSLMTAYNSPLHF.

This clonotype came up once. This rearrangement joins TRBV6-1 to TRBJ2-3, with TRBD2 matching 8 bases. There are 16 residues in the CDR3. After removal of 7 bases from V and 4 bases from J, the junction contained 13 bases not matched to a gene. Germline V gene lookup returns CDR1 MNHNS and CDR2 SASEGT. In DNA form, the CDR3 reads TGTGCCAGCATCACCCGAAGCGGGAGTGGTCCAGATACGCAGTATTTT. Its protein is CASITRSGSGPDTQYF.

The V and J genes are TRBV6-2 or TRBV6-3 and TRBJ2-5; 7 bases align to TRBD2. Trimming took 5 bases from V and 0 from J; bases not matched to a gene: 12. Germline assignment: CDR1 MNHEY and CDR2 SVGEGT. There are 17 residues in the CDR3. The CDR3 coding sequence is TGTGCCAGCAGTCCCCTCCCCCAACGGGGGGACCAAGAGACCCAGTACTTC. Its protein product is CASSPLPQRGDQETQYF.

This clonotype has a handful of counts. The genes are TRBV12-3 or TRBV12-4 and TRBJ2-3; TRBD2 aligns across 10 bases. The ends lost 8 bases at V and 6 bases at J; junction bases unmatched: 8. The CDR3 loop spans 14 amino acids. The CDR3 spells CASGIAGGPDTQYF. In DNA, the CDR3 is TGTGCCAGCGGGATAGCGGGGGGCCCCGATACGCAGTATTTT.

This clonotype was found a few times. The chain combines TRBV7-9 with TRBJ2-7; maybe TRBD1 (6 bases). The CDR3 runs to 14 residues. Trimming stripped 3 bases from V and 2 bases from J, with 11 bases between. The germline gives CDR1 SEHNR, CDR2 FQNEAQ (reference sequence). The DNA for the CDR3 is TGTGCCAGCAGCTTCAGGGGTATGGCCTACGAGCAGTACTTC. Its translation is CASSFRGMAYEQYF.

This clonotype came up many times. V usage is TRBV5-1 and J usage is TRBJ1-5, with D perhaps matching TRBD1 (6 bases). Trimming took off 0 bases at V and 0 bases at J, with 7 bases between the two ends. The CDR3 spans 15 residues. The germline V gene has CDR1 SGHRS and CDR2 YFSETQ. CDR3 DNA sequence: TGCGCCAGCAGCTTGGAAGGGGGTAGCAATCAGCCCCAGCATTTT. It yields the protein CASSLEGGSNQPQHF.

This clonotype was detected only a few times. The chain couples TRBV20-1 to TRBJ1-2; no reliable D call. V lost 1 base to trimming and J lost 2 bases, with 8 bases between them. The germline gives CDR1 DFQATT, CDR2 SNEGSKA (reference sequence). The CDR3 extends over 13 amino acids. In DNA, the CDR3 is TGCAGTGCTAGAGTATACGGAAACTATGGCTACACCTTC. It specifies CSARVYGNYGYTF.

The chain couples TRBV7-9 to TRBJ2-1; TRBD2 matches at 7 bases. V gave up 4 bases and J gave up 4 bases; unmatched junction bases: 10. The V gene's germline CDR1 is SEHNR and CDR2 FQNEAQ (reference sequence). The CDR3 is made up of 16 amino acids. The DNA for the CDR3 is TGTGCCAGCAGCTCGTACGACAGCGGGAAATACAATGAGCAGTTCTTC. Amino acid sequence: CASSSYDSGKYNEQFF.

This chain connects TRBV27 to TRBJ1-5; a possible D gene is TRBD1 (6 bases). Trimming shortened V by 4 bases and J by 4 bases, and 11 bases separated the two germline ends. Germline V CDR1 and CDR2: MNHEY, SMNVEV (reference sequence). This CDR3 is built from 14 residues. In nucleotides, the CDR3 is TGTGCCAGCAGTTCCGGACAGCCTAATCAGCCCCAGCATTTT. Translated, it gives CASSSGQPNQPQHF.

This clonotype was recorded a few times. This chain uses TRBV29-1 with TRBJ1-3, with D possibly being TRBD1 (5 bases). The CDR3 has 15 amino acids. V was shortened by 4 bases and J by 4 bases, with 17 bases between the two germline ends. CDR1 and CDR2 (germline): SQVTM, ANQGSEA. The CDR3 sequence: CSVVTSRVSGNTIYF. CDR3 nucleotides: TGCAGCGTTGTCACGAGCAGGGTCTCGGGAAACACCATATATTTT.

This clonotype was detected a few times. V and J are TRBV4-2 and TRBJ1-5, with 8 bases fitting TRBD1. Germline assignment: CDR1 LGHNA and CDR2 YNFKEQ. This CDR3 has 16 residues. The junction had 12 bases not matched to a gene; V was cut back by 4 bases and J by 7 bases. In DNA form, the CDR3 reads TGTGCCAGCAGCCCCGAGGCAGGGAGGGACAGGCAGCCCCAGCATTTT. Protein: CASSPEAGRDRQPQHF.

V gene TRBV5-1 combines with J gene TRBJ1-1, with TRBD1 identical over 7 bases. The CDR3 is 12 amino acids. In germline, CDR1 is SGHRS, CDR2 YFSETQ. V lost 5 bases to trimming and J lost 8 bases; unmatched junction nucleotides: 6. The CDR3: CASSWDRTEAFF. CDR3 in DNA: TGCGCCAGCAGTTGGGACAGAACCGAAGCTTTCTTT.

The J gene is TRBJ1-5, the V gene TRBV12-3 or TRBV12-4; D remains unclear. The CDR3 runs to 16 residues. The V end lost 3 bases, the J end lost 2 bases, and 14 bases lay between the germline ends. This CDR3 reads CASSFLYISGNQPQHF. CDR3 nucleotides: TGTGCCAGCAGTTTTTTATACATTTCGGGCAATCAGCCCCAGCATTTT.

This clonotype was detected only a few times. This sequence joins TRBV12-3 or TRBV12-4 and TRBJ1-1; 9 bases match TRBD1. This CDR3 comprises 16 residues. J was trimmed by 4 bases and V by 7 bases; bases with no gene match: 13. This CDR3 is CASIPGWGQGGTEAFF. The CDR3 bases are TGTGCCAGCATCCCCGGTTGGGGACAGGGAGGCACTGAAGCTTTCTTT.

The chain links TRBV7-2 to TRBJ2-7, with 8 bases lining up with TRBD1. Per germline, CDR1 SGHTA and CDR2 FQGNSA. The CDR3 is 16 residues long. With 5 bases clipped from V and 4 bases from J, the junction kept 13 bases outside the gene matches. The CDR3 DNA reads TGTGCCAGCAGCCAAATTGGACAGGGAAGATCGTACGAGCAGTACTTC. Protein product: CASSQIGQGRSYEQYF. The entire variable domain, with the rest obtained from reference TRBV7-2 and TRBJ2-7, is as follows: GAGVSQSPSNKVTEKGKDVELRCDPISGHTALYWYRQSLGQGLEFLIYFQGNSAPDKSGLPSDRFSAERTGGSVSTLTIQRTQQEDSAVYLCASSQIGQGRSYEQYFGPGTRLTVT.

This clonotype was seen more than once but under ten times. V and J are TRBV20-1 and TRBJ2-7, with 8 bases fitting TRBD1. The CDR3 spans 13 residues. Per the germline V gene, CDR1 is DFQATT and CDR2 is SNEGSKA (reference sequence). V lost 6 bases and J lost 1; bases outside the gene matches: 5. This chain's CDR3 is CSAPRDRSYEQYF. DNA of the CDR3: TGCAGTGCCCCTCGGGACAGGTCCTACGAGCAGTACTTC.

There are a few counts of this clonotype. This chain links TRBV7-9 with TRBJ1-1; the match to TRBD1 covers 7 bases. The germline CDR1 and CDR2 sequences are SEHNR and FQNEAQ (reference sequence). The CDR3 totals 15 residues. The trim removed 6 bases at V and 2 bases at J, leaving 9 bases unmatched. The CDR3 is CASRLPDRDNTEAFF. The DNA of the CDR3 is TGTGCCAGCAGACTTCCAGACAGGGATAACACTGAAGCTTTCTTT.

This clonotype turned up a few times. The CDR3, as DNA: TGTGCCAGCGGCTGGGGGGTTCAAGAGACCCAGTACTTC. Translating it yields CASGWGVQETQYF. The genes are TRBV11-2 and TRBJ2-5; the D gene is possibly TRBD2 (6 bases). V was shortened by 8 bases and J by 2 bases, with 12 bases between the two germline ends. The CDR3 loop spans 13 amino acids. CDR1 and CDR2 from the germline V gene are SGHAT and FQNNGV. Using reference TRBV11-2 and TRBJ2-5 for the parts outside the CDR3, the full variable domain is EAGVAQSPRYKIIEKRQSVAFWCNPISGHATLYWYQQILGQGPKLLIQFQNNGVVDDSQLPKDRFSAERLKGVDSTLKIQPAKLEDSAVYLCASGWGVQETQYFGPGTRLLVL.

The V gene is TRBV20-1, the J gene TRBJ1-3; D uncertain. This CDR3 is built from 12 residues. Germline V lookup: CDR1 DFQATT, CDR2 SNEGSKA (reference sequence). V lost 6 bases and J lost 4, with 10 bases in between. CDR3 sequence: CSAPLGGNTIYF. For the CDR3, the DNA is TGCAGTGCCCCCCTGGGGGGAAACACCATATATTTT.

This clonotype was counted at least ten times. The chain employs TRBV25-1 and TRBJ2-7; TRBD1 matches at 9 bases. CDR3 size: 13 residues. Trimming cost V 7 bases and J 2 bases; bases outside gene matches: 3. Germline CDR1 MGHDK, CDR2 SYGVNS. The CDR3 nucleotides are TGTGCCAGCAAAGGACAGGGGACCTACGAGCAGTACTTC. Encoded protein: CASKGQGTYEQYF.